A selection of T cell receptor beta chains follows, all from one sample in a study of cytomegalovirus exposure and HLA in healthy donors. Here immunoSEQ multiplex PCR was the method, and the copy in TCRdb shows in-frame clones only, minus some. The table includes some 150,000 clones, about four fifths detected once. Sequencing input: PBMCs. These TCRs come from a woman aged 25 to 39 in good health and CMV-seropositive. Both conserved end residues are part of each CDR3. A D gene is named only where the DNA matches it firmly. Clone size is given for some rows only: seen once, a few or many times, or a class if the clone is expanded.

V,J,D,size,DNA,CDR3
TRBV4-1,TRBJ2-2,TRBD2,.,TGCGCCAGCAGCCAAGTAGCGGGGGTTAGCACCGGGGAGCTGTTTTTT,CASSQVAGVSTGELFF
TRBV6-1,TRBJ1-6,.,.,TGTGCCAGCAGACAGGACAACTATAATTCACCCCTCCACTTT,CASRQDNYNSPLHF
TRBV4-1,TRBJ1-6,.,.,TGCGCCAGCAGCCAAGATAGGCCGGGTTCACCCCTCCACTTT,CASSQDRPGSPLHF
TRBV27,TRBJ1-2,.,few,TGTGCCAGCAGTTTAGTCGGGGGAGATAAGTATGGCTACACCTTC,CASSLVGGDKYGYTF
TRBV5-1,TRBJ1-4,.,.,TGCGCCAGCAGCTTGGCCCCGCCGGAGGAAAAACTGTTTTTT,CASSLAPPEEKLFF
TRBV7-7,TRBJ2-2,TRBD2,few,TGTGCCAGCAGCTTGCGGGGGGGCGGGGAGCTGTTTTTT,CASSLRGGGELFF
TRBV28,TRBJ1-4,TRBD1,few,TGTGCCAGCAGCCTGATGGGGACAGGCGAAAAACTGTTTTTT,CASSLMGTGEKLFF
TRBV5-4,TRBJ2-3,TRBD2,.,TGTGCCAGCAGCTTCGGGGCTAGCGGGGGGGCCACAGATACGCAGTATTTT,CASSFGASGGATDTQYF
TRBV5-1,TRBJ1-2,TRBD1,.,TGCGCCAGCAGCTTCCGACAGGGGGCTGGCTACACCTTC,CASSFRQGAGYTF
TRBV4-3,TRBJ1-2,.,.,TGCGCCAGCAGCCAAGAAAATATAATCCAGGGGTTCTATGGCTACACCTTC,CASSQENIIQGFYGYTF
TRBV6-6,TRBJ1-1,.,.,TGTGCCAGCATGGAGGGTCTCAACACTGAAGCTTTCTTT,CASMEGLNTEAFF
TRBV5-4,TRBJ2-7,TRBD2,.,TGTGCCAGCGGAAAGTTTAGCGGGGGGGCCCACGAGCAGTACTTC,CASGKFSGGAHEQYF
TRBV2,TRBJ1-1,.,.,TGTGCCAGCAGTGAAGGGCGGGGGGAAACTGAAGCTTTCTTT,CASSEGRGETEAFF
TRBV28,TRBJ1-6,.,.,TGTGCCAGCAGTTTATGGTCGGGTGTCTATAATTCACCCCTCCACTTT,CASSLWSGVYNSPLHF
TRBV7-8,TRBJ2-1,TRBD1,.,TGTGCCAGCAGCTTTGAGGGACAGGGGCGATACAATGAGCAGTTCTTC,CASSFEGQGRYNEQFF
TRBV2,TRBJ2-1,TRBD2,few,TGTGCCAGCAGTATGGGAGGGTGGGATGAGCAGTTCTTC,CASSMGGWDEQFF
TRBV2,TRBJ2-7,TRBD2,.,TGTGCCAGCAGTGACGAGCCTAGCGGGGGGGGAGAGCAGTACTTC,CASSDEPSGGGEQYF
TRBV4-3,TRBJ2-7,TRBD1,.,TGCGCCAGCAGCCAAGCGGGACAGGCGATCTACGAGCAGTACTTC,CASSQAGQAIYEQYF
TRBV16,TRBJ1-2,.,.,TGTGCCAGCAGCCCGGAGCCACTCAACCTTGGCTACACCTTC,CASSPEPLNLGYTF
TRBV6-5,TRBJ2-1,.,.,TGTGCCAGCAGTCCCTACAGGGTGGGGTACAATGAGCAGTTCTTC,CASSPYRVGYNEQFF
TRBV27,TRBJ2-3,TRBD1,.,TGTGCCAGCACCAAGGACAGGATCGCAGATACGCAGTATTTT,CASTKDRIADTQYF
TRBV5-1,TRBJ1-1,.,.,TGCGCCAGCAGCTCGCAGGGGATGAACACTGAAGCTTTCTTT,CASSSQGMNTEAFF
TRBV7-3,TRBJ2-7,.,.,TGTGCCAGCAGCCCCAGGGGAGGGACACCTTACGAGCAGTACTTC,CASSPRGGTPYEQYF
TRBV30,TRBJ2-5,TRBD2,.,TGTGCCTGGAGTGGAAAGCGGGGGGGCGGTGAGACCCAGTACTTC,CAWSGKRGGGETQYF
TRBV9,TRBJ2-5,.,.,TGTGCCAGCACGGTTTCCGGGGGAGGATCAGAGACCCAGTACTTC,CASTVSGGGSETQYF
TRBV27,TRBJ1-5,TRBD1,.,TGTGCCAGCAGTCCCTTAGGGACAGGGGACTTCAATCAGCCCCAGCATTTT,CASSPLGTGDFNQPQHF
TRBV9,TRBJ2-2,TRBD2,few,TGTGCCAGCAGCGGTACTAGCGGGGGGGCAACCGGGGAGCTGTTTTTT,CASSGTSGGATGELFF
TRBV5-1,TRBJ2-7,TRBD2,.,TGCGCCAGCAGCTTGTTTAGCGGGAACTACGAGCAGTACTTC,CASSLFSGNYEQYF
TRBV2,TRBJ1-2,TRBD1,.,TGTGCCAGCAGTGAAGAGTCCGGGACAGAGTCCTCTCCTAACTATGGCTACACCTTC,CASSEESGTESSPNYGYTF
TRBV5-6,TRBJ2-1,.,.,TGTGCCAGCAGCTCCCGGGGACAAAAAAACAATGAGCAGTTCTTC,CASSSRGQKNNEQFF
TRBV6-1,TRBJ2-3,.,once,TGTGCCAGCAGTGTTACATCAGGGACAGATACGCAGTATTTT,CASSVTSGTDTQYF
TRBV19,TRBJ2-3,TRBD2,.,TGTGCCAGTAGTCCCAGGGCTAGCGGGGCGAGCACAGATACGCAGTATTTT,CASSPRASGASTDTQYF
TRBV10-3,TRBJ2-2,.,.,TGTGCCATCCAGGTCAAAAACACCGGGGAGCTGTTTTTT,CAIQVKNTGELFF
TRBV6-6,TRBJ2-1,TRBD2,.,TGTGCCAGCAGTTACGCTCGGAGCGGGGGGGCCAATGAGCAGTTCTTC,CASSYARSGGANEQFF
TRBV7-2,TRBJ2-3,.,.,TGTGCCAGCAGCGCGAGCCGGGGGGATACGCAGTATTTT,CASSASRGDTQYF
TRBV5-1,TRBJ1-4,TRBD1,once,TGCGCCAGCAGCCGCACCGGGACAGATAATGAAAAACTGTTTTTT,CASSRTGTDNEKLFF
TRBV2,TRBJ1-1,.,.,TGTGCCAGCAGCGGCCAGGGAAGAACTGAAGCTTTCTTT,CASSGQGRTEAFF
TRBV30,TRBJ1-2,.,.,TGTGCCTGGAGTCCCAAACGGTATGGCTACACCTTC,CAWSPKRYGYTF
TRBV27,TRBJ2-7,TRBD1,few,TGTGCCAGCAGCTTTACAGGGGCATACTACGAGCAGTACTTC,CASSFTGAYYEQYF
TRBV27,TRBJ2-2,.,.,TGTGCCAGCAGTTTATCTGGCAGGGAGGCCGGGGAGCTGTTTTTT,CASSLSGREAGELFF
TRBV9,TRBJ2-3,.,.,TGTGCCAGCAGCGTAGTCTCAGGCCGCACAGATACGCAGTATTTT,CASSVVSGRTDTQYF
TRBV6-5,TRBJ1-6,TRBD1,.,TGTGCCAGCAGTTTGTACAGGGGATCCTATAATTCACCCCTCCACTTT,CASSLYRGSYNSPLHF
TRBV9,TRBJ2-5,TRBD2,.,TGTGCCAGCAGCGTAGGAACTAGCGGGGGGTCTGAGACCCAGTACTTC,CASSVGTSGGSETQYF
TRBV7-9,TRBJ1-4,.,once,TGTGCCAGCAGCTCCCAGGGTAATGAAAAACTGTTTTTT,CASSSQGNEKLFF
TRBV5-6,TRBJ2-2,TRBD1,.,TGTGCCAGCGGAACAGGGGGGACCGGCACCGGGGAGCTGTTTTTT,CASGTGGTGTGELFF
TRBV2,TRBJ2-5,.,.,TGTGCCAGCAGTGCGTTGCGGGGCCCTCAAGAGACCCAGTACTTC,CASSALRGPQETQYF
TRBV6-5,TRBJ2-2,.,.,TGTGCCAGCAGTAGCCTGGGGGGCGGGGAGCTGTTTTTT,CASSSLGGGELFF
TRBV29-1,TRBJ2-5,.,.,TGCAGCGTTCGGGGGGCTCGAGAGACCCAGTACTTC,CSVRGARETQYF
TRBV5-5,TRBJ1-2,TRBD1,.,TGTGCCAGCAGCTGGACAGGGTCATCCTATGGCTACACCTTC,CASSWTGSSYGYTF
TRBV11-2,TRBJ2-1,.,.,TGTGCCAGCAGCGAGGAATCCTACAATGAGCAGTTCTTC,CASSEESYNEQFF
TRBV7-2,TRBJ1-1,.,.,TGTGCCAGTATTTTTACAGGGAACACTGAAGCTTTCTTT,CASIFTGNTEAFF
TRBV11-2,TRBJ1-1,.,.,TGTGCCAGCAGCTTAGATTGGCGGACTGAAGCTTTCTTT,CASSLDWRTEAFF
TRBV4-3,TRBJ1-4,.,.,TGCGCCAGCAGCCGCGAGCTGAGGAGCGAAAAACTGTTTTTT,CASSRELRSEKLFF
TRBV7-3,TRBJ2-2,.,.,TGTGCCAGCAGCTTAGCGGGGGCAGCCGGGGAGCTGTTTTTT,CASSLAGAAGELFF
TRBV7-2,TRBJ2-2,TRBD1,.,TGTGCCAGCAGCTCTAGGACAGGGGGCAAGACCGGGGAGCTGTTTTTT,CASSSRTGGKTGELFF
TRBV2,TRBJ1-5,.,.,TGTGCCAGCACAGGGGTAGAGCGCAATCAGCCCCAGCATTTT,CASTGVERNQPQHF
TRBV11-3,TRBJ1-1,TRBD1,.,TGTGCCAGCAGCTTGGGGCTTCGGACAGGACCGAACACTGAAGCTTTCTTT,CASSLGLRTGPNTEAFF